Shown below are 27 T cell receptor beta chains from a single sample sequenced in a study of PD-L1 blockade in urothelial cancer. Assay used: immunoSEQ multiplex PCR; TCRdb lists only in-frame clones, some missing. The sample carries roughly 20,000 clones, roughly 90% recorded once. As to time point: pretreatment peripheral blood. The sample here was PBMCs, taken around atezolizumab (anti-PD-L1) treatment. Receptor source: a man between 65 and 80 years old with urothelial cancer.

V usage is TRBV5-4 and J usage is TRBJ2-7; 7 bases fit TRBD2. Germline V gene lookup returns CDR1 SGHNT and CDR2 YYREEE (reference sequence). Trimming took 4 bases from V and 2 from J; bases not matched to a gene: 9. The CDR3 runs to 15 residues. Written as DNA, the CDR3 is TGTGCCAGCAGCCCAACCGGGACTATCACCTACGAGCAGTACTTC. It codes for CASSPTGTITYEQYF. Full variable domain (outside the CDR3, taken from reference TRBV5-4 and TRBJ2-7): ETGVTQSPTHLIKTRGQQVTLRCSSQSGHNTVSWYQQALGQGPQFIFQYYREEENGRGNFPPRFSGLQFPNYSSELNVNALELDDSALYLCASSPTGTITYEQYFGPGTRLTVT.

DNA for the CDR3: TGTGCCAGCACTCGGAGAAGCTCCTCTGGAAACACCATATATTTT. Amino acid sequence: CASTRRSSSGNTIYF. The J gene is TRBJ1-3, the V gene TRBV2; no clear D. This CDR3 spans 15 amino acids. Germline V lookup: CDR1 SNHLY, CDR2 FYNNEI. Trimming took 7 bases from V and 0 from J, leaving 13 bases between them. Together with reference TRBV2 and TRBJ1-3, the CDR3 gives the full variable domain: EPEVTQTPSHQVTQMGQEVILRCVPISNHLYFYWYRQILGQKVEFLVSFYNNEISEKSEIFDDQFSVERPDGSNFTLKIRSTKLEDSAMYFCASTRRSSSGNTIYFGEGSWLTVV.

The chain is built from TRBV7-2 and TRBJ2-2; possible D gene TRBD1, 5 bases. This CDR3 has 13 amino acids. V lost 2 bases, J lost 5 bases, and 6 bases lay in between. CDR1 is SGHTA and CDR2 is FQGNSA in the germline V gene. The CDR3 sequence: CASSLRGTGELFF. DNA of the CDR3: TGTGCCAGCAGCTTAAGGGGTACCGGGGAGCTGTTTTTT.

V and J are TRBV5-1 and TRBJ2-2, with 8 bases identical to TRBD1. V gave up 0 bases and J gave up 2 bases; unmatched junction bases: 12. The CDR3 sequence is 19 residues long. Germline V lookup: CDR1 SGHRS, CDR2 YFSETQ. CDR3 residues: CASSLAGPSTGENTGELFF. The CDR3 bases are TGCGCCAGCAGCTTGGCCGGCCCCTCGACAGGGGAAAACACCGGGGAGCTGTTTTTT.

The chain recombines TRBV11-2 with TRBJ2-1, with 8 bases lining up with TRBD1. Germline CDR1 is SGHAT and CDR2 is FQNNGV. Losses at the gene ends were 5 bases for V and 6 bases for J; bases not matched to a gene: 12. This CDR3 has 16 amino acids. This CDR3 reads CASSPDRDRIFNEQFF. CDR3 bases: TGTGCCAGCAGCCCAGACCGGGACAGGATATTCAATGAGCAGTTCTTC.

The chain carries TRBV19 and TRBJ1-5, with TRBD1 matching 8 bases. Germline trimming cut 4 bases from V and 2 bases from J; bases unmatched to any gene: 7. This CDR3 has 16 residues. CDR1 is LNHDA, CDR2 SQIVND, per germline (reference sequence). CDR3 sequence reads: CASSKEGTGGNQPQHF. The CDR3 DNA reads TGTGCCAGTAGTAAAGAGGGGACAGGCGGCAATCAGCCCCAGCATTTT.

This clone has only one observation. The chain joins TRBV11-3 to TRBJ2-1; D gene uncertain. The CDR3 totals 15 residues. Deletions cut 4 bases from V and 5 bases from J, with 15 bases between. The germline CDR1 and CDR2 sequences are SGHNT and YENEEA. The CDR3 DNA is TGTGCCAGCAGCTCCGGTAGTTTCCTAGACAATGAGCAGTTCTTC. This sequence encodes CASSSGSFLDNEQFF. Supplemented by reference TRBV11-3 and TRBJ2-1, the full variable domain reads EAGVVQSPRYKIIEKKQPVAFWCNPISGHNTLYWYLQNLGQGPELLIRYENEEAVDDSQLPKDRFSAERLKGVDSTLKIQPAELGDSAVYLCASSSGSFLDNEQFFGPGTRLTVL.

This clone was detected only once. The gene calls are TRBV5-1 and TRBJ1-3, with no clear D. This CDR3 has 15 amino acids. In germline, CDR1 is SGHRS, CDR2 YFSETQ. V was cut by 4 bases and J by 2 bases, with 13 bases left in between. CDR3 protein: CASSPNTVAGNTIYF. Here the CDR3 DNA reads TGCGCCAGCAGCCCCAACACCGTTGCTGGAAACACCATATATTTT.

The V gene is TRBV14, the J gene TRBJ2-2; 7 bases are a match to TRBD2. This CDR3 is built from 16 residues. Germline CDR1 reads SGHDN; CDR2 reads FVKESK. Unmatched junction bases numbered 7, after V lost 1 base and J lost 5 bases. DNA for the CDR3: TGTGCCAGCAGCCAAGTACCCGGGGGGAATACCGGGGAGCTGTTTTTT. Its translation is CASSQVPGGNTGELFF.

The rearrangement uses TRBV9 and TRBJ2-1; possibly TRBD2 for D (5 bases). CDR1 and CDR2 (germline): SGDLS, YYNGEE. The V end was cut by 1 base, the J end by 5 bases, with 7 bases between. The CDR3 is 13 residues long. The CDR3 coding sequence is TGTGCCAGCAGCGTACGGAGGCACAATGAGCAGTTCTTC. Protein product: CASSVRRHNEQFF. Full variable domain (missing parts from reference TRBV9 and TRBJ2-1): DSGVTQTPKHLITATGQRVTLRCSPRSGDLSVYWYQQSLDQGLQFLIQYYNGEERAKGNILERFSAQQFPDLHSELNLSSLELGDSALYFCASSVRRHNEQFFGPGTRLTVL.

This clone occurred once. The chain employs TRBV6-1 and TRBJ1-5, with 8 positions matching TRBD1. Germline CDR1 MNHNS, CDR2 SASEGT. CDR3 size: 13 residues. Trimming at V came to 3 bases and at J to 15 bases, leaving 10 bases not matched to a gene. This CDR3 reads CASSDDSWTGWHF. The CDR3 nucleotides are TGTGCCAGCAGTGATGATAGCTGGACAGGGTGGCATTTT.

The DNA of the CDR3 is TGTGCCACCACTTTAACTAGCGGGGGAGTCGATGAGCAGTTCTTC. Its protein is CATTLTSGGVDEQFF. The chain is built from TRBV28 and TRBJ2-1, with 11 positions matching TRBD2. Germline V CDR1 and CDR2: MDHEN, SYDVKM. Unmatched junction bases numbered 13, after V lost 10 bases and J lost 8 bases. The CDR3 contains 15 residues.

The rearrangement links TRBV2 to TRBJ1-3; no clear D gene. CDR1 SNHLY and CDR2 FYNNEI come from the germline V gene. Trimming removed 7 bases at V and 0 bases at J, with 10 bases between. This CDR3 contains 14 residues. CDR3 sequence reads: CASNAGPSGNTIYF. Written as DNA, the CDR3 is TGTGCCAGCAACGCAGGCCCCTCTGGAAACACCATATATTTT.

The chain links TRBV28 to TRBJ2-2; TRBD1 might be the D (5 bases). Trimming left V 2 bases short and J 0 bases short, with 7 bases between. CDR3 length: 15 amino acids. Germline V lookup: CDR1 MDHEN, CDR2 SYDVKM. The CDR3: CASSLVRANTGELFF. The CDR3 region has the DNA TGTGCCAGCAGTTTAGTCAGGGCGAACACCGGGGAGCTGTTTTTT.

CDR3 region: CASRQGRFDTGELFF. The DNA for the CDR3 is TGTGCCAGCAGGCAGGGAAGGTTCGACACCGGGGAGCTGTTTTTT. This chain uses TRBV7-2 with TRBJ2-2; D is perhaps TRBD1 (5 bases). CDR3 size: 15 residues. V gave up 6 bases and J gave up 3 bases, with 14 bases separating them. Germline values: CDR1 SGHTA, CDR2 FQGNSA.

This clone was detected only once. The CDR3 region is CASSINGPGSYGYTF. The CDR3 DNA is TGTGCCAGTAGTATAAATGGTCCAGGAAGTTATGGCTACACCTTC. J is TRBJ1-2 and V is TRBV19, with unresolved D. CDR1 and CDR2 from the germline V gene are LNHDA and SQIVND (reference sequence). The CDR3 contains 15 residues. V was shortened by 2 bases and J by 5 bases, with 15 bases between the two germline ends.

The gene calls are TRBV5-1 and TRBJ2-3; 12 nucleotides agree with TRBD2. The CDR3 loop spans 17 amino acids. Unmatched junction bases numbered 9, after V lost 4 bases and J lost 3 bases. CDR1 and CDR2 from the germline V gene are SGHRS and YFSETQ. The CDR3 DNA reads TGCGCCAGCAGCAGAGCCCCTAGCGGGGGGGGGACAGATACGCAGTATTTT. This sequence encodes CASSRAPSGGGTDTQYF.

The genes are TRBV6-1 and TRBJ1-2; TRBD1 agrees at 8 bases. Trimming took 7 bases from V and 4 from J; bases not matched to a gene: 11. Germline loops: CDR1 MNHNS, CDR2 SASEGT. This CDR3 is built from 15 residues. CDR3 coding DNA: TGTGCCAGCACCCAGGGACAGGAGGGCTTCTATGGCTACACCTTC. Protein sequence: CASTQGQEGFYGYTF.

The chain is built from TRBV7-2 and TRBJ2-7; TRBD1 matches at 9 bases. The CDR3 has 14 amino acids. CDR1 is SGHTA, CDR2 FQGNSA, per germline. The ends lost 5 bases at V and 3 bases at J; junction bases unmatched: 5. CDR3: CASSHPGQGYEQYF. In nucleotides, the CDR3 is TGTGCCAGCAGCCACCCGGGACAGGGCTACGAGCAGTACTTC.

The gene calls are TRBV14 and TRBJ2-7, with D perhaps matching TRBD2 (5 bases). The CDR3 contains 15 residues. Trimming left V 4 bases short and J 6 bases short, with 19 bases between. Germline V gene data show CDR1 as SGHDN and CDR2 as FVKESK. Here the CDR3 reads CASSPSYFGEGEQYF. The DNA of the CDR3 is TGTGCCAGCAGCCCGAGTTATTTTGGTGAGGGCGAGCAGTACTTC.

The chain links TRBV6-6 to TRBJ1-1; D gene unclear. Looked up from germline, CDR1 is MNHNY and CDR2 is SVGAGI (reference sequence). With 6 bases removed from V and 1 base from J, the gap between germline ends came to 9 bases. This CDR3 has 13 amino acids. CDR3 region: CASSRHWNTEAFF. Written as DNA, the CDR3 is TGTGCCAGCAGCCGACACTGGAACACTGAAGCTTTCTTT.

This chain joins TRBV25-1 and TRBJ2-5; no reliable D call. Germline-derived CDR1 and CDR2 are MGHDK and SYGVNS. This CDR3 is built from 13 residues. V lost 6 bases to trimming and J lost 7 bases, with 15 bases between them. DNA for the CDR3: TGTGCCAGCAGCGCCGTAACGCGTGGGACCCAGTACTTC. Translating it yields CASSAVTRGTQYF.

CDR3 bases: TGCAGCGTTGAAGATAGGGGGTCATTGGAGGAAGCTTTCTTT. It translates to CSVEDRGSLEEAFF. The rearrangement uses TRBV29-1 and TRBJ1-1; D may be TRBD1 (6 bases). V was clipped by 0 bases and J by 8 bases, with 16 bases between them. Germline CDR1 and CDR2: SQVTM and ANQGSEA. This CDR3 spans 14 amino acids. The entire variable domain, with the rest obtained from reference TRBV29-1 and TRBJ1-1, is as follows: SAVISQKPSRDICQRGTSLTIQCQVDSQVTMMFWYRQQPGQSLTLIATANQGSEATYESGFVIDKFPISRPNLTFSTLTVSNMSPEDSSIYLCSVEDRGSLEEAFFGQGTRLTVV.

The rearrangement joins TRBV7-9 to TRBJ1-4; TRBD1 might be the D (5 bases). Germline assignment: CDR1 SEHNR and CDR2 FQNEAQ (reference sequence). With 5 bases removed from V and 7 bases from J, the gap between germline ends came to 14 bases. The CDR3 contains 14 residues. The CDR3, as DNA: TGTGCCAGCAGCGCCTTCCAGGGAGGTGAAAAACTGTTTTTT. Protein product: CASSAFQGGEKLFF. The full variable domain, completed using reference TRBV7-9 and TRBJ1-4, is DTGVSQNPRHKITKRGQNVTFRCDPISEHNRLYWYRQTLGQGPEFLTYFQNEAQLEKSRLLSDRFSAERPKGSFSTLEIQRTEQGDSAMYLCASSAFQGGEKLFFGSGTQLSVL.

The chain employs TRBV18 and TRBJ2-7, with D uncertain. V lost 2 bases and J 4 bases, leaving 12 bases between the germline ends. The CDR3 is made up of 14 amino acids. Germline CDR1 reads KGHSH; CDR2 reads LQKENI. The CDR3: CASSPSAVPYEQYF. For the CDR3, the DNA is TGTGCCAGCTCACCAAGTGCAGTTCCATACGAGCAGTACTTC.

This chain connects TRBV6-5 to TRBJ1-6; a possible D gene is TRBD1 (5 bases). From germline, CDR1 is MNHEY and CDR2 SVGAGI. CDR3 size: 13 residues. Trimming left V 5 bases short and J 9 bases short, with 11 bases between. CDR3 protein: CASSRGQGSPLHF. The DNA for the CDR3 is TGTGCCAGCAGTAGGGGCCAGGGTTCACCCCTCCACTTT.

CDR3 amino acids: CASSADYSNQPQHF. For the CDR3, the DNA is TGTGCCAGCAGCGCAGACTATAGCAATCAGCCCCAGCATTTT. The chain joins TRBV2 to TRBJ1-5; unclear D gene. Germline-derived CDR1 and CDR2 are SNHLY and FYNNEI. This CDR3 comprises 14 residues. Trimming pared 6 bases from V and 0 bases from J, leaving 9 bases between.